The entry below gives a single T cell receptor beta chain sequence along with its context. Germline V gene sequence: CDR1 SGHVS, CDR2 FNYEAQ. This CDR3 contains 14 residues. The J segment lost 4 bases and the V segment lost 5 bases, leaving 4 bases of the junction unmatched. These data originate in a study of immune cell composition in non-small cell lung cancer. Assay: immunoSEQ multiplex PCR; the TCRdb copy retains only in-frame clones and omits some. This sample has more than 2,500 clones; 65% to 85% occur once, and the top ten carry more than 9.5%. These data were likewise used in another study, on CD4 T cells in lung cancer.

The chain combines TRBV7-6 with TRBJ2-2, with 7 bases lining up with TRBD1. The origin of this receptor is a human donor with non-small cell lung cancer. Sequenced input: lung tumor tissue. The CDR3: CASSPRTGTGELFF. Written as DNA, the CDR3 is TGTGCCAGCAGCCCCCGGACAGGCACCGGGGAGCTGTTTTTT. The complete variable domain, with remaining parts taken from reference TRBV7-6 and TRBJ2-2, reads GAGVSQSPRYKVTKRGQDVALRCDPISGHVSLYWYRQALGQGPEFLTYFNYEAQQDKSGLPNDRFSAERPEGSISTLTIQRTEQRDSAMYRCASSPRTGTGELFFGEGSRLTVL.